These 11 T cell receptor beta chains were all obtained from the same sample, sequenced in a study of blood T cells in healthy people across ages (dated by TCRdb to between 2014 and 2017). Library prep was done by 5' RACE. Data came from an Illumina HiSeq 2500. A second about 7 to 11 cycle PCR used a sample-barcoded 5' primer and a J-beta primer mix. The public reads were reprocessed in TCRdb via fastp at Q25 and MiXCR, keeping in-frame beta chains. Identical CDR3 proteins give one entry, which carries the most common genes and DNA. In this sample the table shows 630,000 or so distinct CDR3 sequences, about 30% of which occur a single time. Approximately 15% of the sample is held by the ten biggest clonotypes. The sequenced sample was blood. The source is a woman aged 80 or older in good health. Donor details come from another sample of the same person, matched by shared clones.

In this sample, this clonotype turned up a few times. The CDR3 loop is CSVIMNTEAFF. Written as DNA, the CDR3 is TGCAGCGTTATAATGAACACTGAAGCTTTCTTT. The chain uses TRBV29-1 and TRBJ1-1; D unclear. The length of the CDR3 is 11 residues. Trimming shortened V by 5 bases and J by 0 bases, and 4 bases separated the two germline ends. CDR1 and CDR2 (germline): SQVTM, ANQGSEA.

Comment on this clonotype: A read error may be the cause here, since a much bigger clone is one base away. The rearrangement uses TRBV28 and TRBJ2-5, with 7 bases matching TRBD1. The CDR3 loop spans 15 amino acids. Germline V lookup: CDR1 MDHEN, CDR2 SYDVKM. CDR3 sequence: CAGSGSGTAQETQYF. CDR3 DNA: TGTGCCGGCAGTGGATCCGGGACAGCCCAAGAGACCCAGTACTTC.

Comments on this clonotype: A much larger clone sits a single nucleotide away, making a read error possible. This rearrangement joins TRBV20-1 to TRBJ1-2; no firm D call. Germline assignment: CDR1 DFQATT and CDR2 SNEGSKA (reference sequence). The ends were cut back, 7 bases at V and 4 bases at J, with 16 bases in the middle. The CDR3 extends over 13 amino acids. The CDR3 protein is CSVYERTRYGYTF. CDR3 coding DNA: TGCAGTGTATACGAACGGACGCGCTATGGCTACACCTTC.

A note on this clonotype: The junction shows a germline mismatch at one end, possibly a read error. The CDR3, as DNA: TGTGCCAGCAGCATGCGGGTCCAAGAGGCCCAGTACTTC. Translation gives CASSMRVQEAQYF. The chain links TRBV3-1 to TRBJ2-5; D perhaps matches TRBD2 (5 bases). The CDR3 extends over 13 amino acids. Germline V gene data show CDR1 as LGHDT and CDR2 as YNNKEL (reference sequence).

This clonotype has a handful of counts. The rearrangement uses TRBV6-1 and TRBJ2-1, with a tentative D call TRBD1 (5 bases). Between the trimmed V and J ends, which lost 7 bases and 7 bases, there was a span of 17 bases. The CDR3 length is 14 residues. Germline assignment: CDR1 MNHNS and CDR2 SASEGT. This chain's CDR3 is CASTPGSYRNEQFF. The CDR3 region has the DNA TGTGCCAGCACCCCAGGGTCGTATAGGAATGAGCAGTTCTTC.

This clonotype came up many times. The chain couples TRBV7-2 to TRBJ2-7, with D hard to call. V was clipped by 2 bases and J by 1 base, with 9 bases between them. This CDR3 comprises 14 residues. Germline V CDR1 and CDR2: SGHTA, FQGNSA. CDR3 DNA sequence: TGTGCCAGCAGCTTACGACTGGGATCCTACGAGCAGTACTTC. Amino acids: CASSLRLGSYEQYF.

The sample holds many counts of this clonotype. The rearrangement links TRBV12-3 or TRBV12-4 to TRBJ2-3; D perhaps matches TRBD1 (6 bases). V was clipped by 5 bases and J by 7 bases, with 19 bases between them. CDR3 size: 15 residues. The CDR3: CASSPGATERNTQYF. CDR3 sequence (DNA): TGTGCCAGCAGTCCAGGGGCTACGGAAAGGAATACGCAGTATTTT.

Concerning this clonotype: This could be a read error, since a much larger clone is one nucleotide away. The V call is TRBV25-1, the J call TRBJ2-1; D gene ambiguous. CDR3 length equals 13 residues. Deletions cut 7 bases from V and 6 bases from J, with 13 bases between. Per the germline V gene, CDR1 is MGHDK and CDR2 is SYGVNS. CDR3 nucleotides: TGTGCCAGCAATTCAGGCAGGACCAATGAGCAGTTCTTC. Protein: CASNSGRTNEQFF. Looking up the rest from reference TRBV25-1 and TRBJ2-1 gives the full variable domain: EADIYQTPRYLVIGTGKKITLECSQTMGHDKMYWYQQDPGMELHLIHYSYGVNSTEKGDLSSESTVSRIRTEHFPLTLESARPSHTSQYLCASNSGRTNEQFFGPGTRLTVL.

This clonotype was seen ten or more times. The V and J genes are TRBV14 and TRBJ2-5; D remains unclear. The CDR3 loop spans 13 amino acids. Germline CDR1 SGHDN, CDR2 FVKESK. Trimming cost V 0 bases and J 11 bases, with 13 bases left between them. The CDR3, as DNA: TGTGCCAGCAGCCAAGATCTGTCCCTCCAGCAGTACTTC. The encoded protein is CASSQDLSLQQYF.

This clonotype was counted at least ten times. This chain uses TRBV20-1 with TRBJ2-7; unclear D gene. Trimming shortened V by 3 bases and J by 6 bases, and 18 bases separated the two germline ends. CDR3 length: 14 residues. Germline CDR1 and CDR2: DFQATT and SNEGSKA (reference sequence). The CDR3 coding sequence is TGCAGTGCTAGGGTCCGCAGACATGCCTCCGAGCAGTACTTC. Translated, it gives CSARVRRHASEQYF.

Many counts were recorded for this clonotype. In nucleotides, the CDR3 is TGCGCCAGCAGCCGGGGACTAGCGAGCACAGATACGCAGTATTTT. This translates into CASSRGLASTDTQYF. The chain carries TRBV4-1 and TRBJ2-3; 10 bases are a match to TRBD2. The CDR3 loop spans 15 amino acids. The V gene's germline CDR1 is MGHRA and CDR2 YSYEKL. Unmatched junction bases numbered 1, after V lost 4 bases and J lost 0 bases.